This TCR beta chain was sequenced during a study of vaccination and CD4 T cells after COVID-19. In the study overall: Ranging from 14 to 241, the interval between dose two and post-vaccine sampling had a median of roughly 2.5 months. The study's findings and limits: Median SARS-CoV-2-reactive clonotype numbers went from 21 to 38; this increase was not significant.

V shed 7 bases, J shed 5 bases, and the junction held 11 bases outside the gene matches. The CDR3 sequence is 14 residues long. The germline gives CDR1 SQVTM, CDR2 ANQGSEA. In this sample, this clonotype turned up a few times. Its antigen remains unknown. An Oncomine TCR Beta short-read assay was used to sequence the DNA from cultured CD4+ T cells. Cultures of CD4+ T cells served as the source for extracting genomic DNA. TCRdb re-called the PCR reads through MiXCR, storing one row per CDR3 protein. The repertoire includes roughly 17,000 distinct CDR3 sequences, 40% to 65% of them detected once, and around 3.5% sits in the top ten. Treatment given: approximately 10-day PBMC culture with coronavirus spike peptide pools or control peptides (ViraFEST assay).

The receptor was derived from a human donor who had recovered from COVID-19. The genes are TRBV29-1 and TRBJ2-3, with 8 bases that match TRBD1. Sequenced material: CD4+ T cells from blood, cultured in vitro, taken before SARS-CoV-2 vaccination. CDR3 DNA: TGCAGCGCTGGACAGGGAACCGGGGGAGATACGCAGTATTTT. Translated: CSAGQGTGGDTQYF.